The clone carrying this T cell receptor (beta chain) has ten or more counts. These data are taken from a study of T cells in Graves' hyperthyroidism and ophthalmopathy. Amplified TCR beta CDR3 regions came from RNA transcripts. In the first-round RT-PCR of the TCR CDR3, the HTBI primer set was used. TCRdb used MiXCR to reprocess the multiplex PCR reads, holding one entry per CDR3 protein. This sample has 400,000 or so distinct CDR3 sequences; approximately 15% occur once, and the top ten carry around 20%. This CDR3 has 13 amino acids. CDR1 and CDR2 (germline): MDHEN, SYDVKM. V was cut by 6 bases and J by 6 bases, with 12 bases left in between.

The receptor's source is a woman between 25 and 40 years old with Graves' ophthalmopathy. Sequencing used blood. The chain has TRBV28 and TRBJ2-1; D is unresolved. The DNA of the CDR3 is TGTGCCAGCAGCTTCCCCCCACGCAATGAGCAGTTCTTC. Amino acid sequence: CASSFPPRNEQFF. Variable domain in full (rest from reference TRBV28 and TRBJ2-1): DVKVTQSSRYLVKRTGEKVFLECVQDMDHENMFWYRQDPGLGLRLIYFSYDVKMKEKGDIPEGYSVSREKKERFSLILESASTNQTSMYLCASSFPPRNEQFFGPGTRLTVL.